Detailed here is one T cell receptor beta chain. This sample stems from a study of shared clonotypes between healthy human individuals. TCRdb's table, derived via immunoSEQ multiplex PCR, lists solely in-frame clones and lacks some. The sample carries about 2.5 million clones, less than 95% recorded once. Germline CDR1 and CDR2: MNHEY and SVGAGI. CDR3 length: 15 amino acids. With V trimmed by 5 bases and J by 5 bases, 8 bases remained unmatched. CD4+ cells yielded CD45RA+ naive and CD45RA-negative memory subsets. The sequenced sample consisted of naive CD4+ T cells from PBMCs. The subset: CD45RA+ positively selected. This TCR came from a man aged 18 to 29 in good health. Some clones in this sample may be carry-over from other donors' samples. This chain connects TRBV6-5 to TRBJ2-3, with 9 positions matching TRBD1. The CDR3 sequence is CASSINRGPGDTQYF. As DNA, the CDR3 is TGTGCCAGCAGTATAAACAGGGGGCCGGGAGATACGCAGTATTTT.